This TCR beta chain was captured in a study of PD-1 blockade in mismatch repair-deficient tumors. Study as a whole: All were previously treated, progressing patients with approximately 12 mismatch repair-deficient cancer types. Study-wide findings and caveats: Rapid post-treatment expansion, then contraction, generally preceding radiologic response, marked tumor-resident clones.

V lost 4 bases, J lost 0 bases, and 9 bases lay in between. This CDR3 has 14 amino acids. Germline CDR1 and CDR2: WNHNN and SYGVQD (reference sequence). Sequenced by immunoSEQ multiplex PCR; TCRdb stores in-frame clones only, minus some. The table has 15,000 to 20,000 clones, nearly 85% seen once. Every patient had mismatch repair deficiency by PCR or immunohistochemistry. Concerning this clone itself: No antigen is known for it.

This chain links TRBV10-1 with TRBJ1-1, with D possibly being TRBD1 (5 bases). The sample here was PBMCs, taken less than 25 weeks after starting pembrolizumab. This sequence was found in an adult with mismatch repair-deficient cancer. CDR3 region: CASSADSMNTEAFF. In DNA, the CDR3 is TGCGCCAGCAGTGCTGACAGCATGAACACTGAAGCTTTCTTT.